This entry concerns a single TCR beta chain. Its specificity is unknown. This sample was taken from a study of beta chain features in type 1 diabetes. Findings of the study overall: Fewer insertions but more deletions were seen at VDJ junctions in type 1 diabetes patients. HLA effects on TCRB rearrangement stayed unresolved here. Moderate yet significant TCRB CDR3 shortening was seen in Type 1 diabetes patients in all four CD4+ subsets. Patients showed naive, central memory and Treg TCRB repertoires that appeared more similar than those of healthy donors.

Since all of the isolated RNA was reverse transcribed, expressed TCRB transcripts were what got sequenced. TCRdb keeps only in-frame clones here, not all; method: immunoSEQ multiplex PCR. This table has about 160,000 clones, 8.5% to 10% appearing once. The germline V and J ends were trimmed by 2 bases and 7 bases, with 11 bases remaining between them. CDR3 length: 13 residues. Germline loops: CDR1 SNHLY, CDR2 FYNNEI. The sequencing input was central memory CD4+ T cells from blood. The chain recombines TRBV2 with TRBJ1-1; D gene unclear. The receptor was derived from a woman aged 25 to 39 with type 1 diabetes. The CDR3 DNA reads TGTGCCAGCAGTGAACGAGGGATTCTTGAAGCTTTCTTT. It encodes CASSERGILEAFF. Based on the CDR3 plus reference TRBV2 and TRBJ1-1, the full variable domain is EPEVTQTPSHQVTQMGQEVILRCVPISNHLYFYWYRQILGQKVEFLVSFYNNEISEKSEIFDDQFSVERPDGSNFTLKIRSTKLEDSAMYFCASSERGILEAFFGQGTRLTVV.